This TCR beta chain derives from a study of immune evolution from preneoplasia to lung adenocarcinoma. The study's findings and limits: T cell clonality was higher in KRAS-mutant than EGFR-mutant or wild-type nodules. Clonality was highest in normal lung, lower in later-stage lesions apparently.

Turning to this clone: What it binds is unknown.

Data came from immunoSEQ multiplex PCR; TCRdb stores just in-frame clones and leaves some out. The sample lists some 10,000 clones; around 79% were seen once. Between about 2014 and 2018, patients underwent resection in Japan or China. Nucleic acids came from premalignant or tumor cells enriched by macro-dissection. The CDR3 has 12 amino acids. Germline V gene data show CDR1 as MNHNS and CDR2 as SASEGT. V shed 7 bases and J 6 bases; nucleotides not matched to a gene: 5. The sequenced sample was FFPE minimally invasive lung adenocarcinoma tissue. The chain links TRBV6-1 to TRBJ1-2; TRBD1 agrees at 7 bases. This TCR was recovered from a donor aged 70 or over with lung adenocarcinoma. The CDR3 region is CASTRGTDGYTF. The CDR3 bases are TGTGCCAGCACCAGGGGGACAGATGGCTACACCTTC.